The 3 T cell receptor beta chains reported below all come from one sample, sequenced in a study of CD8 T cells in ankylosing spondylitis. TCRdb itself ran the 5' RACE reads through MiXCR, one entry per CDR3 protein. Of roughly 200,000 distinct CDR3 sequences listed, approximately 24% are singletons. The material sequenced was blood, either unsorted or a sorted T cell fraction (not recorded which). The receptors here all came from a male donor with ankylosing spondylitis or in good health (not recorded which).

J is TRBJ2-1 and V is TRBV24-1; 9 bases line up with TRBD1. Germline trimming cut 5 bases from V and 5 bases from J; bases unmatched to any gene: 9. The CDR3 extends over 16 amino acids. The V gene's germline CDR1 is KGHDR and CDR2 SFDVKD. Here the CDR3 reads CATSVGVGQGHNEQFF. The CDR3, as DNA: TGTGCCACCAGTGTGGGGGTTGGACAGGGGCACAATGAGCAGTTCTTC.

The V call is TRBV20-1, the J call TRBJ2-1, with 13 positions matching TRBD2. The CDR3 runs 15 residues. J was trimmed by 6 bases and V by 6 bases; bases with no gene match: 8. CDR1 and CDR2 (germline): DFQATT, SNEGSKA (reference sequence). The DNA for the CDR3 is TGCAGTGCAAGCCCAGGACTAGCGGGAGTCAATGAGCAGTTCTTC. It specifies CSASPGLAGVNEQFF.

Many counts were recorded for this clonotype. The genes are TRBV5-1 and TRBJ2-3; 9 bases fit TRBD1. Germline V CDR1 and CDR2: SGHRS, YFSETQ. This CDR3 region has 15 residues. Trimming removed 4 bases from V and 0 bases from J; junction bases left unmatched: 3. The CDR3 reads CASSRDRASTDTQYF. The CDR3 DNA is TGCGCCAGCAGCCGGGACAGGGCGAGCACAGATACGCAGTATTTT.